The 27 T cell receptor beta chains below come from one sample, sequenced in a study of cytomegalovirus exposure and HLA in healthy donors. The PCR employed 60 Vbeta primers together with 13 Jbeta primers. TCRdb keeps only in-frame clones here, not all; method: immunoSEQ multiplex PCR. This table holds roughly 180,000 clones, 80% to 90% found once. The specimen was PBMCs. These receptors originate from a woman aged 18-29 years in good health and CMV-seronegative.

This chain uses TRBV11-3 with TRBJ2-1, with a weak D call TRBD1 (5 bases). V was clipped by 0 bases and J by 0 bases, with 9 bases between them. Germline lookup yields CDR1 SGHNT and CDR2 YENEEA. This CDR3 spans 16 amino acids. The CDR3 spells CASSLDNRRSYNEQFF. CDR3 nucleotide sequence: TGTGCCAGCAGCTTAGACAACAGGCGCTCCTACAATGAGCAGTTCTTC. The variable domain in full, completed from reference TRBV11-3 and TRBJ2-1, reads EAGVVQSPRYKIIEKKQPVAFWCNPISGHNTLYWYLQNLGQGPELLIRYENEEAVDDSQLPKDRFSAERLKGVDSTLKIQPAELGDSAVYLCASSLDNRRSYNEQFFGPGTRLTVL.

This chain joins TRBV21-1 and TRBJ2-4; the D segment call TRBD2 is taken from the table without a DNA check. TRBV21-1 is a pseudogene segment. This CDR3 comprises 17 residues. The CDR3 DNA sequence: TGTGCCAGCACCCCGGGGCCTAGCGGGGGGTCCAAAAACATTCAGTACTTC. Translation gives CASTPGPSGGSKNIQYF.

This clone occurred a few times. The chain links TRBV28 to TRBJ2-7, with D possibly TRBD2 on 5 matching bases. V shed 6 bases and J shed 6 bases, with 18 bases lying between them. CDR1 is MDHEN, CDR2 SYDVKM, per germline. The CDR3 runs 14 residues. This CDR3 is CASRPGGPGREQYF. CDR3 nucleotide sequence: TGTGCCAGCAGGCCAGGAGGCCCCGGGCGCGAGCAGTACTTC. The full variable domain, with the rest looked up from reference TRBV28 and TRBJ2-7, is DVKVTQSSRYLVKRTGEKVFLECVQDMDHENMFWYRQDPGLGLRLIYFSYDVKMKEKGDIPEGYSVSREKKERFSLILESASTNQTSMYLCASRPGGPGREQYFGPGTRLTVT.

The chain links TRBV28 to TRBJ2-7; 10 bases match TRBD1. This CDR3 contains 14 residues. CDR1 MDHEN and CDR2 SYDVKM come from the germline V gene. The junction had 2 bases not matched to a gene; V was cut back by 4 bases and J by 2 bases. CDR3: CASSWTGGTYEQYF. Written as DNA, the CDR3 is TGTGCCAGCAGTTGGACAGGGGGGACCTACGAGCAGTACTTC.

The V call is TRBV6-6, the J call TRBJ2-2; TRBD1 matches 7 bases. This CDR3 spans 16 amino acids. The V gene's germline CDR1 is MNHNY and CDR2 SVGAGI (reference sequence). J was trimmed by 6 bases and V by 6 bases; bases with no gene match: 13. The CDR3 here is CASSEPGQRISGELFF. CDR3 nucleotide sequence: TGTGCCAGCAGCGAGCCGGGACAGCGTATTTCCGGGGAGCTGTTTTTT.

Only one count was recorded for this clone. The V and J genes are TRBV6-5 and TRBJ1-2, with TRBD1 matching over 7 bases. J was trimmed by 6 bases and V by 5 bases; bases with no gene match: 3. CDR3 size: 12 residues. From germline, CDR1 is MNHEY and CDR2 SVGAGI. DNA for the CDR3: TGTGCCAGCAGTCGCGGACAGGATGGCTACACCTTC. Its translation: CASSRGQDGYTF.

The CDR3 spells CASSLDTPYEQYF. The CDR3 DNA reads TGCGCCAGCAGCTTGGACACCCCCTACGAGCAGTACTTC. The genes are TRBV5-1 and TRBJ2-7; D not certain. The CDR3 loop spans 13 amino acids. The ends were cut back, 0 bases at V and 2 bases at J, with 6 bases in the middle. Germline V gene lookup returns CDR1 SGHRS and CDR2 YFSETQ.

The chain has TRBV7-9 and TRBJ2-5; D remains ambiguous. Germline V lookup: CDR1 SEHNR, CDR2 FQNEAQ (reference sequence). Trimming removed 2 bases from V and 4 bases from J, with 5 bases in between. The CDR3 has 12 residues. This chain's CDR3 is CASSLIGETQYF. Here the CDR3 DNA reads TGTGCCAGCAGCTTAATCGGAGAGACCCAGTACTTC.

CDR3 sequence reads: CASSLGGGILAAQYF. CDR3 sequence (DNA): TGTGCCAGCAGCTTAGGCGGGGGGATACTAGCGGCCCAGTACTTC. The chain couples TRBV11-2 to TRBJ2-5; 8 bases match TRBD2. V was clipped by 1 base and J by 9 bases; unmatched bases: 10. The CDR3 extends over 15 amino acids. CDR1 is SGHAT, CDR2 FQNNGV, per germline.

In DNA form, the CDR3 reads TGTGCCAGCAGCCCCGCGGGCCCTATGAACATTCAGTACTTC. It codes for CASSPAGPMNIQYF. The chain has TRBV7-2 and TRBJ2-4; tentative D call: TRBD2 (5 bases). The CDR3 runs to 14 residues. Germline V lookup: CDR1 SGHTA, CDR2 FQGNSA. Trimming cost V 5 bases and J 7 bases, with 15 bases left between them.

The CDR3 protein is CASSPSWAGDLLAGVHEQYF. The CDR3 nucleotides are TGTGCCAGCAGCCCCTCCTGGGCAGGGGATTTACTAGCGGGAGTCCACGAGCAGTACTTC. The chain links TRBV27 to TRBJ2-7, with 11 bases lining up with TRBD2. Germline CDR1 reads MNHEY; CDR2 reads SMNVEV (reference sequence). The CDR3 loop spans 20 amino acids. The J segment lost 5 bases and the V segment lost 6 bases, leaving 24 bases of the junction unmatched.

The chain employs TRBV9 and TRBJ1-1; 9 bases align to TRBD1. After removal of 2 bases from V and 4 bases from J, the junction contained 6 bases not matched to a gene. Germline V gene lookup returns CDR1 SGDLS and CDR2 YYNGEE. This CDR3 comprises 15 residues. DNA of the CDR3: TGTGCCAGCAGCGTTACAGGGGGCCCGGGCACTGAAGCTTTCTTT. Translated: CASSVTGGPGTEAFF. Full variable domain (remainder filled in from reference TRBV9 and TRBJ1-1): DSGVTQTPKHLITATGQRVTLRCSPRSGDLSVYWYQQSLDQGLQFLIQYYNGEERAKGNILERFSAQQFPDLHSELNLSSLELGDSALYFCASSVTGGPGTEAFFGQGTRLTVV.

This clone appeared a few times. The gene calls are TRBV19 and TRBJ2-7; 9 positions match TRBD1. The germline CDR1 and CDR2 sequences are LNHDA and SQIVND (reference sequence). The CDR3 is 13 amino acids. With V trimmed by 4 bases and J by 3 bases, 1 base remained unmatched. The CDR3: CASSRTGVYEQYF. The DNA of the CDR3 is TGTGCCAGTAGTAGGACAGGGGTCTACGAGCAGTACTTC.

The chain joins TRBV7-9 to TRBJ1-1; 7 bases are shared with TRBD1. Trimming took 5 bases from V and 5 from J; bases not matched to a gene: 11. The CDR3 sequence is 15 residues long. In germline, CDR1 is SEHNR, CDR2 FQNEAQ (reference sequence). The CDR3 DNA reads TGTGCCAGCAGCCACACGGACAGGAGAGGAACTGAAGCTTTCTTT. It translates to CASSHTDRRGTEAFF.

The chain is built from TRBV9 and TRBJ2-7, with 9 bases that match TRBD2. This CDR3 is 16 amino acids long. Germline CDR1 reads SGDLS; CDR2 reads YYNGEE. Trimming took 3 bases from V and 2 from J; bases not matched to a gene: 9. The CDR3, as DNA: TGTGCCAGCAGCGCCCTTGGGACTAGCATCCCCTACGAGCAGTACTTC. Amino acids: CASSALGTSIPYEQYF.

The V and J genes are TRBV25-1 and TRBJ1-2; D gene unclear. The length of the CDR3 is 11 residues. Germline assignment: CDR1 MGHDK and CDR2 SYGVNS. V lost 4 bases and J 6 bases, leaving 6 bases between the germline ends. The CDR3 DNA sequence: TGTGCCAGCAGTGGGGGAGATGGCTACACCTTC. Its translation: CASSGGDGYTF.

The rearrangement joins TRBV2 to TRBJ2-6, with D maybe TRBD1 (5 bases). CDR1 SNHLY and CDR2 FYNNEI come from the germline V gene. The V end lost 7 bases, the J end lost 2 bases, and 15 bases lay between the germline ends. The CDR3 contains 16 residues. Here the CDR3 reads CASNIRVVPGANVLTF. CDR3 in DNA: TGTGCCAGCAATATCAGGGTCGTGCCTGGGGCCAACGTCCTGACTTTC.

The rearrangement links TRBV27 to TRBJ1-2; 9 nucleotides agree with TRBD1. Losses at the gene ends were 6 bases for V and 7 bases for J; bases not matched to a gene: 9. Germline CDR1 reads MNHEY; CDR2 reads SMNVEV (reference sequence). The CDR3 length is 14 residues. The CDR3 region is CASREQGAFFGYTF. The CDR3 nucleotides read TGTGCCAGCAGGGAACAGGGGGCATTCTTTGGCTACACCTTC.

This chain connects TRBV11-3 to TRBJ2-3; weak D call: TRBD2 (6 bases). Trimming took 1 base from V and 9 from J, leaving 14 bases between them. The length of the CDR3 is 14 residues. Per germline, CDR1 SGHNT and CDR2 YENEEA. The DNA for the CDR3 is TGTGCCAGCAGCTTAGGGGCGGCGGGGCGGACGCAGTATTTT. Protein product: CASSLGAAGRTQYF.

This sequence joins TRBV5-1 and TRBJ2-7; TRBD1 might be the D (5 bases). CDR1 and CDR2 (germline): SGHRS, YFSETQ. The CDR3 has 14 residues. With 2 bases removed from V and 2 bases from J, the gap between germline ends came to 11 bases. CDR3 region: CASSFNRITYEQYF. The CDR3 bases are TGCGCCAGCAGCTTTAACAGGATAACCTACGAGCAGTACTTC. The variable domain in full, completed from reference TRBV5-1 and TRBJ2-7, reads KAGVTQTPRYLIKTRGQQVTLSCSPISGHRSVSWYQQTPGQGLQFLFEYFSETQRNKGNFPGRFSGRQFSNSRSEMNVSTLELGDSALYLCASSFNRITYEQYFGPGTRLTVT.

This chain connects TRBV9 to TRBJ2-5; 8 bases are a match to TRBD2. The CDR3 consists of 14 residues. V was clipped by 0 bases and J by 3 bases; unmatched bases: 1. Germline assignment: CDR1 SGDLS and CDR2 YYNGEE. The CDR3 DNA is TGTGCCAGCAGCGTAGCACTAGCGGAAGAGACCCAGTACTTC. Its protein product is CASSVALAEETQYF. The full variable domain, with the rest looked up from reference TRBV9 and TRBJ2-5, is DSGVTQTPKHLITATGQRVTLRCSPRSGDLSVYWYQQSLDQGLQFLIQYYNGEERAKGNILERFSAQQFPDLHSELNLSSLELGDSALYFCASSVALAEETQYFGPGTRLLVL.

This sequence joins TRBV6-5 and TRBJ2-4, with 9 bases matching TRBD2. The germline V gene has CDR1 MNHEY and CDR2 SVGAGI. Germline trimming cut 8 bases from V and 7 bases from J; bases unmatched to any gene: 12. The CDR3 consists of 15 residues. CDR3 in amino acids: CASGSSGTSWNIQYF. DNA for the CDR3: TGTGCCAGCGGCTCATCCGGGACTAGCTGGAACATTCAGTACTTC.

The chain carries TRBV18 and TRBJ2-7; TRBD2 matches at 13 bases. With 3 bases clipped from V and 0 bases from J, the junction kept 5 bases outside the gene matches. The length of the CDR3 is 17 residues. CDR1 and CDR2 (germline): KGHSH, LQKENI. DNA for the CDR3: TGTGCCAGCTCACCCGGGACTAGCGGGGCATACTCCTACGAGCAGTACTTC. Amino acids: CASSPGTSGAYSYEQYF.

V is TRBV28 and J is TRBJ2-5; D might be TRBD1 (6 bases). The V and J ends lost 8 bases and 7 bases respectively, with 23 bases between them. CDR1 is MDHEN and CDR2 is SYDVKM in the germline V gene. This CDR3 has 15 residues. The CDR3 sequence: CASAMAGELFGTQYF. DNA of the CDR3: TGTGCCAGCGCTATGGCAGGGGAGTTATTTGGGACCCAGTACTTC.

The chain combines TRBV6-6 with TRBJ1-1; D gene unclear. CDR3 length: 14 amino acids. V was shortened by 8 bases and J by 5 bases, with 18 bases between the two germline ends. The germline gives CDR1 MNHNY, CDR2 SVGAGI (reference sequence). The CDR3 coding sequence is TGTGCCAGCGGAGAAGCCCTAGAGGGTACTGAAGCTTTCTTT. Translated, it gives CASGEALEGTEAFF.

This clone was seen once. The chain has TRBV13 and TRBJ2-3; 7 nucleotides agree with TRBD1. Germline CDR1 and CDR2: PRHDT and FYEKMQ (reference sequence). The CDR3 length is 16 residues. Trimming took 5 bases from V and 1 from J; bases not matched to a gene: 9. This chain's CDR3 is CASSQRRGRGTDTQYF. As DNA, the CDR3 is TGTGCCAGCAGCCAACGAAGGGGGCGGGGCACAGATACGCAGTATTTT.

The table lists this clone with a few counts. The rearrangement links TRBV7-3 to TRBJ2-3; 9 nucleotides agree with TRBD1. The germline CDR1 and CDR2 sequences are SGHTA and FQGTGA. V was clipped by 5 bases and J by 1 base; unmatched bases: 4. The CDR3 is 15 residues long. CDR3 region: CASSPGTGRTDTQYF. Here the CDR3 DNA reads TGTGCCAGCAGCCCCGGGACAGGGCGCACAGATACGCAGTATTTT.